Listed below are T cell receptor beta chains from one sample, sequenced in a study of OX40 agonist ivuxolimab in advanced cancers. Libraries were prepared by immunoSEQ multiplex PCR; TCRdb keeps only in-frame clonotypes and omits some of them. The data contain about 60,000 clones, roughly 86% of them seen just once; the ten biggest clones take up 0.9% to 1.2%. Here the sequenced sample was CD4+ or CD8+ T cells sorted from blood, taken in a trial of the OX40 agonist ivuxolimab. The receptors were sampled from an adult with an advanced solid tumor such as melanoma, head and neck, liver or kidney cancer. Each CDR3 is given with its conserved first and last residue. The D gene is left open where the match is weak. Part of the rows lack a size; the others show once, few, many or a class for expanded clones.

>TRBJ2-3|NA|TRBV5-4|TRBD2
CASSPSLLAGGTDTQYF
TGTGCCAGCAGCCCCTCTCTACTAGCGGGGGGCACAGATACGCAGTATTTT
>TRBJ2-7|NA|TRBV19|NA
CASSMTGYEQYF
TGTGCCAGTAGTATGACTGGGTACGAGCAGTACTTC
>TRBJ2-6|NA|TRBV4-3|NA
CASSQRGITSGANVLTF
TGCGCCAGCAGCCAACGGGGGATAACTTCTGGGGCCAACGTCCTGACTTTC
>TRBJ1-5|once|TRBV7-2|NA
CASSLEVGINQPQHF
TGTGCCAGCAGCTTAGAAGTAGGGATCAATCAGCCCCAGCATTTT
>TRBJ2-5|once|TRBV2|TRBD2
CASRPPGGGETQYF
TGTGCCAGCAGACCCCCGGGAGGGGGGGAGACCCAGTACTTC
>TRBJ1-1|NA|TRBV10-1|TRBD1
CASLGQGKEAFF
TGCGCCAGCCTCGGACAGGGGAAGGAAGCTTTCTTT
>TRBJ1-4|NA|TRBV2|TRBD1
CASSLDREGEKLFF
TGTGCCAGCAGCCTTGACAGGGAGGGTGAAAAACTGTTTTTT
>TRBJ1-2|NA|TRBV27|TRBD1
CASSLSPGGIINGYTF
TGTGCCAGCAGTTTATCGCCAGGGGGCATTATCAATGGCTACACCTTC
>TRBJ2-5|NA|TRBV5-5|NA
CASSLTVQETQYF
TGTGCCAGCAGCTTGACGGTCCAAGAGACCCAGTACTTC
>TRBJ2-1|NA|TRBV27|TRBD1
CASRSGRDRGPKGRMPEQFF
TGTGCCAGCAGATCCGGCAGGGACAGGGGGCCGAAGGGCCGAATGCCAGAGCAGTTCTTC
>TRBJ1-5|NA|TRBV21-1|NA
CASSKELRGHQPQHF
TGTGCCAGCAGCAAAGAATTGAGGGGCCATCAGCCCCAGCATTTT
>TRBJ1-2|NA|TRBV5-1|TRBD1
CASSLDRVYGYTF
TGCGCCAGCAGCCTCGACAGGGTCTATGGCTACACCTTC
>TRBJ2-5|NA|TRBV15|TRBD1
CATSSQPTGGKETQYF
TGTGCCACCAGCTCACAACCTACAGGGGGCAAAGAGACCCAGTACTTC
>TRBJ2-7|NA|TRBV19|NA
CASSGQVASSYEQYF
TGTGCCAGTAGTGGGCAGGTGGCAAGCTCCTACGAGCAGTACTTC
>TRBJ1-3|NA|TRBV11-1|NA
CASSLRGPGNTIYF
TGTGCCAGCAGCTTAAGAGGGCCTGGAAACACCATATATTTT
>TRBJ2-7|once|TRBV19|TRBD1
CATSAGTVTYEQYF
TGTGCCACTAGTGCCGGGACAGTAACCTACGAGCAGTACTTC
>TRBJ2-3|NA|TRBV7-2|NA
CASSPLGDTQYF
TGTGCCAGCAGCCCTTTAGGGGATACGCAGTATTTT
>TRBJ2-7|NA|TRBV13|TRBD2
CASSSVAGGSYEQYF
TGTGCCAGCAGCTCCGTAGCGGGAGGCTCCTACGAGCAGTACTTC
>TRBJ2-1|NA|TRBV19|TRBD2
CASETRLAGDEQFF
TGTGCCTCCGAAACCCGACTAGCGGGAGATGAGCAGTTCTTC
>TRBJ2-1|NA|TRBV28|NA
CASSQSSAKGDEQFF
TGTGCCAGCAGCCAATCTAGTGCTAAGGGCGATGAGCAGTTCTTC
>TRBJ1-5|NA|TRBV9|TRBD1
CASSAGQYQPQHF
TGTGCCAGCAGCGCGGGACAGTATCAGCCCCAGCATTTT
>TRBJ2-2|NA|TRBV4-3|TRBD2
CASSQVAATSENTGELFF
TGCGCCAGCAGCCAAGTAGCGGCCACTAGCGAGAACACCGGGGAGCTGTTTTTT
>TRBJ2-2|NA|TRBV19|NA
CASGQTNTGELFF
TGTGCCAGCGGACAGACTAACACCGGGGAGCTGTTTTTT
>TRBJ2-3|NA|TRBV2|TRBD2
CASSRYGTSGTQDTQYF
TGTGCCAGCAGCAGATACGGGACTAGCGGGACCCAAGATACGCAGTATTTT
>TRBJ2-1|once|TRBV6-6|NA
CASSSTSQVTFF
TGTGCCAGCAGTTCGACTTCTCAGGTGACGTTCTTC
>TRBJ2-3|NA|TRBV2|TRBD2
CASSPRSGIADTQYF
TGTGCCAGCAGCCCGAGGAGCGGGATCGCGGATACGCAGTATTTT
>TRBJ2-5|few|TRBV5-6|NA
CASSWGGETQYF
TGTGCCAGCAGCTGGGGCGGGGAGACCCAGTACTTC
>TRBJ2-1|NA|TRBV19|TRBD2
CASTPSGTYNEQFF
TGTGCCAGCACACCTAGCGGTACCTACAATGAGCAGTTCTTC
>TRBJ2-2|NA|TRBV7-2|NA
CASSLIFSANTGELFF
TGTGCCAGCAGCTTAATCTTCTCGGCGAACACCGGGGAGCTGTTTTTT
>TRBJ2-1|NA|TRBV11-3|NA
CASSPESSYNEQFF
TGTGCCAGCAGTCCTGAGAGCTCCTACAATGAGCAGTTCTTC
>TRBJ2-2|NA|TRBV27|NA
CASFRSGLTNTGELFF
TGTGCCAGCTTTCGCTCGGGACTGACGAACACCGGGGAGCTGTTTTTT
>TRBJ1-4|NA|TRBV6-5|NA
CASSFLNEKLFF
TGTGCCAGCAGTTTTCTTAATGAAAAACTGTTTTTT
>TRBJ2-7|NA|TRBV27|NA
CASSPTGIYEQYF
TGTGCCAGCAGTCCGACGGGGATTTACGAGCAGTACTTC
>TRBJ2-1|few|TRBV7-2|NA
CASSLDNRGIGREAKQFF
TGTGCCAGCAGCTTAGATAACAGAGGGATAGGCCGAGAGGCAAAGCAGTTCTTC
>TRBJ1-2|NA|TRBV4-3|TRBD1
CASSVQGARSDGYTF
TGCGCCAGCAGCGTACAGGGGGCGCGATCGGATGGCTACACCTTC
>TRBJ2-3|NA|TRBV7-3|TRBD2
CASSRDSGGDTQYF
TGTGCCAGCAGCCGCGATAGCGGGGGGGATACGCAGTATTTT
>TRBJ1-1|NA|TRBV6-5|TRBD1
CASSYFDRGPTEAFF
TGTGCCAGCAGTTACTTCGACAGGGGCCCCACTGAAGCTTTCTTT
>TRBJ2-5|few|TRBV19|TRBD1
CASNRGQHETQYF
TGTGCCAGTAATAGGGGACAGCATGAGACCCAGTACTTC
>TRBJ1-5|once|TRBV18|NA
CASSSPGKPQHF
TGTGCCAGCTCATCCCCGGGGAAGCCCCAGCATTTT
>TRBJ2-7|NA|TRBV5-1|TRBD1
CASSLVPTGGGEQYF
TGCGCCAGCAGCTTGGTCCCGACAGGGGGCGGCGAGCAGTACTTC
>TRBJ2-3|NA|TRBV19|TRBD1
CASSFRDRPRTDTQYF
TGTGCCAGTAGTTTCCGGGACAGGCCCCGCACAGATACGCAGTATTTT
>TRBJ1-3|NA|TRBV18|NA
CASSPSQTSGNTIYF
TGTGCCAGCTCACCAAGTCAGACCTCTGGAAACACCATATATTTT
>TRBJ1-1|NA|TRBV19|NA
CASKDGGRTEAFF
TGTGCCAGTAAAGACGGAGGGAGAACTGAAGCTTTCTTT
>TRBJ2-7|NA|TRBV11-2|NA
CASSLGVGGGYEQYF
TGTGCCAGCAGCTTAGGTGTCGGGGGCGGGTACGAGCAGTACTTC
>TRBJ2-1|NA|TRBV2|NA
CLPPAVRNEQFF
TGTCTACCCCCGGCAGTACGCAATGAGCAGTTCTTC
>TRBJ1-6|NA|TRBV28|TRBD1
CASRAGTDHSPLHF
TGTGCCAGCAGAGCCGGGACAGATCATTCACCCCTCCACTTT
>TRBJ1-5|few|TRBV25-1|NA
CASSESGRGQPQHF
TGTGCCAGCAGTGAATCAGGGAGGGGTCAGCCCCAGCATTTT
>TRBJ2-5|NA|TRBV6-5|NA
CASSYSGPRQETQYF
TGTGCCAGCAGTTACTCGGGACCTCGCCAAGAGACCCAGTACTTC
>TRBJ2-7|NA|TRBV4-1|TRBD1
CASSQPGQGFYEQYF
TGCGCCAGCAGCCAACCGGGACAGGGGTTCTACGAGCAGTACTTC
>TRBJ2-7|NA|TRBV28|NA
CASSPRIPDYEQYF
TGTGCCAGCAGCCCCCGAATACCGGACTACGAGCAGTACTTC